This T cell receptor (beta chain) stems from a study of patients and donors after allogeneic stem cell transplantation. TCRdb re-called the RT-PCR reads with MiXCR, one entry per CDR3 protein. Of about 110,000 distinct CDR3 sequences in the sample, 35% were seen once. The length of the CDR3 is 13 residues. J lost 15 bases, V lost 3 bases, and 9 bases had no gene match. CDR1 and CDR2 from the germline V gene are SGHVS and FNYEAQ. The sample consisted of blood, either unsorted or a sorted T cell fraction (not recorded which). The receptor was derived from a human donor who was either an allogeneic HSCT recipient or a stem cell or donor lymphocyte infusion donor (not recorded which). It is not recorded whose cells these are; they may come from a transplant donor. This chain connects TRBV7-6 to TRBJ2-1, with TRBD1 matching over 9 bases. CDR3 DNA: TGTGCCAGCAGCTTCTCACGGACAGGGGATATGTTCTTC. Translating it yields CASSFSRTGDMFF.